This entry lists 26 T cell receptor beta chains sequenced from one sample in a study of CD8+ T cells in alopecia areata. Following RNA extraction, reverse transcription yielded cDNA that acted as the sequencing template. Profiled with immunoSEQ multiplex PCR; TCRdb holds only in-frame clones, not every one. The repertoire holds approximately 100,000 clones, 85% to 90% seen once, with over 8.5% in the top ten. The treatment was: oral pan-JAK inhibitor, 5-10 mg twice daily. The input for sequencing was CD8+ T cells sorted from blood, taken between weeks 30 and 35, from a patient treated with tofacitinib. The receptor source for this set is a human donor with alopecia areata.

The chain joins TRBV7-2 to TRBJ2-7, with 10 positions matching TRBD1. Germline CDR1 SGHTA, CDR2 FQGNSA. The CDR3 has 18 residues. V lost 2 bases, J lost 5 bases, and 15 bases stayed unmatched. The DNA of the CDR3 is TGTGCCAGCAGCTTATCCGCAACTATCCGGGACAGGGGCGACGAGCAGTACTTC. Amino acids: CASSLSATIRDRGDEQYF.

The chain recombines TRBV7-9 with TRBJ1-1, with TRBD1 matching 8 bases. V trimming: 3 bases; J trimming: 4 bases; junction bases outside the gene matches: 1. The CDR3 consists of 13 residues. Germline-derived CDR1 and CDR2 are SEHNR and FQNEAQ (reference sequence). Written as DNA, the CDR3 is TGTGCCAGCAGCTTCACAGGGGGCACTGAAGCTTTCTTT. Amino acids: CASSFTGGTEAFF. The full variable domain, completed using reference TRBV7-9 and TRBJ1-1, is DTGVSQNPRHKITKRGQNVTFRCDPISEHNRLYWYRQTLGQGPEFLTYFQNEAQLEKSRLLSDRFSAERPKGSFSTLEIQRTEQGDSAMYLCASSFTGGTEAFFGQGTRLTVV.

V is TRBV5-1 and J is TRBJ1-1; 8 positions agree with TRBD1. CDR1 is SGHRS, CDR2 YFSETQ, per germline. CDR3 length: 16 residues. Unmatched junction bases numbered 6, after V lost 0 bases and J lost 2 bases. CDR3: CASSLESGGSNTEAFF. CDR3 DNA: TGCGCCAGCAGCTTGGAGTCAGGGGGCAGTAACACTGAAGCTTTCTTT.

The rearrangement uses TRBV27 and TRBJ1-2; D ambiguous. Germline lookup yields CDR1 MNHEY and CDR2 SMNVEV (reference sequence). Trimming cost V 0 bases and J 3 bases, with 5 bases left between them. The CDR3 loop spans 13 amino acids. The CDR3 is CASSLSADYGYTF. The CDR3 nucleotides read TGTGCCAGCAGTTTATCGGCAGACTATGGCTACACCTTC.

This clone turned up a few times. The chain links TRBV7-2 to TRBJ1-4; D is undetermined. V was clipped by 2 bases and J by 8 bases, with 6 bases between them. Germline lookup yields CDR1 SGHTA and CDR2 FQGNSA. The CDR3 totals 12 residues. The CDR3 bases are TGTGCCAGCAGCTTATTGGGGGAAAAACTGTTTTTT. It is translated as CASSLLGEKLFF.

The V call is TRBV5-1, the J call TRBJ1-4, with 9 bases lining up with TRBD1. Germline-derived CDR1 and CDR2 are SGHRS and YFSETQ. The V segment lost 0 bases and the J segment 8 bases; nucleotides outside the gene matches: 8. The CDR3 covers 16 residues. The CDR3, as DNA: TGCGCCAGCAGCTTGGTGGGACAGGGTCTTGAAGAAAAACTGTTTTTT. Protein: CASSLVGQGLEEKLFF.

V is TRBV7-8 and J is TRBJ2-1; TRBD1 or TRBD2 may be the D gene (5 bases each). V shed 4 bases and J shed 9 bases, with 10 bases lying between them. Germline loops: CDR1 SGHVS, CDR2 FQNEAQ. The CDR3 spans 12 residues. The CDR3 loop reads CASSSGPVEQFF. The DNA of the CDR3 is TGTGCCAGCAGCTCGGGACCGGTTGAGCAGTTCTTC.

This clone was seen once. The same CDR3 also results from other DNA sequences found in this sample. This chain uses TRBV29-1 with TRBJ2-7; 12 bases map to TRBD2. The junction had 4 bases not matched to a gene; V was cut back by 7 bases and J by 3 bases. This CDR3 comprises 13 residues. Germline values: CDR1 SQVTM, CDR2 ANQGSEA. CDR3 protein: CSARLAGVYEQYF. The CDR3 bases are TGCAGCGCCCGACTAGCGGGAGTCTACGAGCAGTACTTC.

The CDR3 bases are TGTGCCAGCAGTTTATCACCCACAGGGGACAAAAACATTCAGTACTTC. Translation: CASSLSPTGDKNIQYF. The chain has TRBV27 and TRBJ2-4; 7 bases align to TRBD1. Germline lookup yields CDR1 MNHEY and CDR2 SMNVEV (reference sequence). After removal of 0 bases from V and 3 bases from J, the junction contained 5 bases not matched to a gene. CDR3 length equals 16 residues.

The J gene is TRBJ2-5, the V gene TRBV9; no clear D. The CDR3 runs to 14 residues. Germline V gene data show CDR1 as SGDLS and CDR2 as YYNGEE. Trimming took 0 bases from V and 1 from J, leaving 7 bases between them. CDR3 nucleotide sequence: TGTGCCAGCAGCGTAGGGTCAGGCCAAGAGACCCAGTACTTC. This sequence encodes CASSVGSGQETQYF.

The chain is built from TRBV28 and TRBJ1-1; D gene unclear. Germline-derived CDR1 and CDR2 are MDHEN and SYDVKM. V lost 8 bases and J lost 0, with 10 bases in between. The CDR3 covers 13 residues. This CDR3 reads CASLFGMNTEAFF. CDR3 nucleotides: TGTGCCAGCCTCTTTGGGATGAACACTGAAGCTTTCTTT.

This clone was seen only a few times. The chain carries TRBV27 and TRBJ2-7; D possibly corresponds to TRBD2 (5 bases). Germline lookup yields CDR1 MNHEY and CDR2 SMNVEV (reference sequence). The V gene lost 3 bases and the J gene lost 2 bases, with 8 bases spanning the gap. The CDR3 is 13 amino acids. CDR3 protein: CASSFGLPYEQYF. CDR3 coding DNA: TGTGCCAGCAGTTTTGGACTTCCCTACGAGCAGTACTTC.

This clone was seen more than once but under ten times. The V and J genes are TRBV4-1 and TRBJ2-4; D is undetermined. V lost 1 base to trimming and J lost 5 bases, with 9 bases between them. This CDR3 is built from 14 residues. Germline lookup yields CDR1 MGHRA and CDR2 YSYEKL. The CDR3 sequence: CASSQAGGENIQYF. The CDR3 DNA follows: TGCGCCAGCAGCCAAGCGGGTGGGGAAAACATTCAGTACTTC.

The gene calls are TRBV5-4 and TRBJ2-7; TRBD2 agrees at 13 bases. CDR1 and CDR2 from the germline V gene are SGHNT and YYREEE (reference sequence). The ends lost 3 bases at V and 7 bases at J; junction bases unmatched: 7. The CDR3 length is 15 residues. The CDR3 nucleotides are TGTGCCAGCAGCTCCCCGGGACTAGCGGGAAGTGAGCAGTACTTC. This translates into CASSSPGLAGSEQYF.

The rearrangement uses TRBV5-4 and TRBJ2-7; no clear D gene. Germline V gives CDR1 SGHNT, CDR2 YYREEE (reference sequence). This CDR3 contains 11 residues. V was clipped by 0 bases and J by 5 bases, with 3 bases between them. This chain's CDR3 is CASSLADEQYF. The CDR3 nucleotides are TGTGCCAGCAGCTTGGCAGACGAGCAGTACTTC.

This clone was observed a single time. The chain links TRBV29-1 to TRBJ2-7; D not resolved. With 0 bases removed from V and 1 base from J, the gap between germline ends came to 13 bases. The CDR3 sequence is 15 residues long. CDR1 is SQVTM, CDR2 ANQGSEA, per germline. DNA for the CDR3: TGCAGCGTTGAAGAGCCGACAAGGATGTCCTACGAGCAGTACTTC. Translating gives CSVEEPTRMSYEQYF.

CDR3 region: CASSSTGARETQYF. Here the CDR3 DNA reads TGTGCCAGCAGCTCTACAGGGGCCCGAGAGACCCAGTACTTC. The chain employs TRBV5-6 and TRBJ2-5, with 7 bases aligning to TRBD1. V was pared by 3 bases and J by 4 bases, with 6 bases of the junction left unmatched. In germline, CDR1 is SGHDT, CDR2 YYEEEE. This CDR3 is 14 amino acids long.

CDR3 sequence (DNA): TGCAGCGCCTCGGGATCGGGTGAGCAGTTCTTC. The encoded protein is CSASGSGEQFF. The chain recombines TRBV29-1 with TRBJ2-1, with D perhaps TRBD2 (5 bases). The V end lost 7 bases, the J end lost 9 bases, and 13 bases lay between the germline ends. The germline V gene encodes CDR1 SQVTM and CDR2 ANQGSEA. The CDR3 runs 11 residues.

The chain recombines TRBV5-5 with TRBJ2-4, with 7 bases aligning to TRBD2. Germline V CDR1 and CDR2: SGHKS, YYEKEE (reference sequence). V shed 4 bases, J shed 1 base, and the junction held 11 bases outside the gene matches. This CDR3 spans 17 amino acids. In nucleotides, the CDR3 is TGTGCCAGCAGCCCCGTTCGAGCGGGGTACGCCAAAAACATTCAGTACTTC. It is translated as CASSPVRAGYAKNIQYF.

The chain employs TRBV14 and TRBJ1-1; D is ambiguous. Trimming took 3 bases from V and 2 from J, leaving 4 bases between them. Germline CDR1 and CDR2: SGHDN and FVKESK. CDR3 length: 12 amino acids. The CDR3 DNA reads as TGTGCCAGCAGCCAGAAAAACACTGAAGCTTTCTTT. The encoded protein is CASSQKNTEAFF.

V gene TRBV10-3 combines with J gene TRBJ2-7; 8 bases match TRBD1. CDR1 ENHRY and CDR2 SYGVKD come from the germline V gene. CDR3 length equals 17 residues. V was pared by 6 bases and J by 0 bases, with 13 bases of the junction left unmatched. The CDR3 loop is CAIRDPTGAPSSYEQYF. The CDR3 DNA sequence: TGTGCCATCAGGGACCCGACAGGGGCTCCCAGCTCCTACGAGCAGTACTTC.

This sequence joins TRBV7-9 and TRBJ2-1, with D perhaps TRBD1 (6 bases). The V and J ends lost 3 bases and 7 bases respectively, with 16 bases between them. This CDR3 comprises 15 residues. Per germline, CDR1 SEHNR and CDR2 FQNEAQ (reference sequence). CDR3 residues: CASSFPRLQGNEQFF. The DNA for the CDR3 is TGTGCCAGCAGCTTCCCTAGACTACAGGGAAATGAGCAGTTCTTC.

The chain carries TRBV29-1 and TRBJ2-1; TRBD1 matches at 7 bases. CDR3 length: 13 residues. Trimming cost V 6 bases and J 6 bases; bases outside gene matches: 8. CDR1 is SQVTM and CDR2 is ANQGSEA in the germline V gene. The CDR3 is CSVDGHRGNEQFF. Here the CDR3 DNA reads TGCAGCGTCGATGGACACAGGGGCAATGAGCAGTTCTTC.

V usage is TRBV29-1 and J usage is TRBJ2-1; TRBD1 matches 10 bases. This CDR3 region has 14 residues. CDR1 is SQVTM, CDR2 ANQGSEA, per germline. V dropped 4 bases and J dropped 5; count of bases not matched to a gene: 5. CDR3 sequence reads: CSVVGTGVNNEQFF. The CDR3 DNA is TGCAGCGTTGTCGGGACAGGGGTCAACAATGAGCAGTTCTTC.

Only a few counts were recorded for this clone. V usage is TRBV2 and J usage is TRBJ2-3, with D possibly being TRBD1 (6 bases). This CDR3 has 15 residues. Deletions cut 3 bases from V and 2 bases from J, with 12 bases between. Germline V gene lookup returns CDR1 SNHLY and CDR2 FYNNEI. Here the CDR3 DNA reads TGTGCCAGCAGTGACTACAGGGACATCACAGATACGCAGTATTTT. It encodes CASSDYRDITDTQYF.

The chain has TRBV5-5 and TRBJ1-5; tentatively, D is TRBD1 (6 bases). CDR1 and CDR2 (germline): SGHKS, YYEKEE (reference sequence). The CDR3 runs 15 residues. The V gene lost 5 bases and the J gene lost 0 bases, with 12 bases spanning the gap. CDR3 coding DNA: TGTGCCAGCAGACGGACAGTATATAGCAATCAGCCCCAGCATTTT. Its translation: CASRRTVYSNQPQHF. The entire variable domain, with the rest obtained from reference TRBV5-5 and TRBJ1-5, is as follows: DAGVTQSPTHLIKTRGQQVTLRCSPISGHKSVSWYQQVLGQGPQFIFQYYEKEERGRGNFPDRFSARQFPNYSSELNVNALLLGDSALYLCASRRTVYSNQPQHFGDGTRLSIL.